A selection of T cell receptor beta chains follows, all from one sample in a study of T cell repertoires in cytomegalovirus infection. TCRdb re-analysed the reads in MiXCR, keeping a single row per CDR3 protein. There are just under 300,000 distinct CDR3 sequences in the sample; roughly a tenth occur only once, and less than 3% lies in the top ten. The sequenced sample consisted of PBMCs. The receptors originated from a human donor in good health (CMV status not recorded). Some clones in this sample may be carry-over from other donors' samples. Each CDR3 is given with its conserved first and last residue. The D gene is left open where the match is weak. Some rows have no size entry. The others give once, few or many, or a class for an expanded clone.

14	TRBV10-3	.	many	TRBJ1-5	CAISGQYEGQPQHF	TGTGCCATCAGTGGACAGTATGAAGGACAGCCCCAGCATTTT
16	TRBV7-2	.	many	TRBJ1-3	CASSTQGIRSGNTIYF	TGTGCCAGCAGCACCCAGGGCATCCGCTCTGGAAACACCATATATTTT
21	TRBV6-2/TRBV6-3	TRBD1	many	TRBJ2-1	CASSYGTGTALHLPYHNEQFF	TGTGCCAGCAGTTACGGGACAGGGACAGCCTTACACCTTCCCTACCACAATGAGCAGTTCTTC
15	TRBV10-3	.	many	TRBJ1-4	CAISGRPVELEKLFF	TGTGCCATCAGTGGCCGGCCGGTGGAGCTTGAAAAACTGTTTTTT
12	TRBV29-1	.	.	TRBJ1-4	CSTRGSNEKLFF	TGCAGCACGAGAGGCAGTAATGAAAAACTGTTTTTT
15	TRBV7-6	TRBD1	many	TRBJ1-6	CASSKDRVGGSPLHF	TGTGCCAGCAGCAAGGACAGGGTTGGAGGCTCACCCCTCCACTTT
13	TRBV29-1	.	many	TRBJ1-1	CSVDQGRSTEAFF	TGCAGCGTTGATCAGGGAAGAAGCACTGAAGCTTTCTTT
15	TRBV19	.	many	TRBJ2-2	CASSMSRVGTGELFF	TGTGCCAGTAGTATGAGCCGTGTCGGCACCGGGGAGCTGTTTTTT
17	TRBV18	.	.	TRBJ1-3	CASSPPTGQGPGNTIYF	TGTGCCAGCTCACCACCGACGGGACAAGGACCTGGAAACACCATATATTTT
21	TRBV5-6	.	.	TRBJ1-1	CASSLIFAPGKIYSLNTEAFF	TGTGCCAGCAGCTTGATTTTCGCTCCAGGGAAGATCTACAGCTTGAACACTGAAGCTTTCTTT
12	TRBV10-3	.	few	TRBJ2-7	CAIRGPTYEQYF	TGTGCCATCAGGGGGCCTACCTACGAGCAGTACTTC
15	TRBV7-2	TRBD1	many	TRBJ1-1	CASSSQGTGGTEAFF	TGTGCCAGCAGCTCGCAGGGGACAGGGGGTACTGAAGCTTTCTTT
14	TRBV7-9	.	few	TRBJ1-2	CASSSVGGDYGYTF	TGTGCCAGCAGCTCGGTGGGGGGAGATTATGGCTACACCTTC
13	TRBV7-2	.	many	TRBJ2-1	CASSLERGNEQFF	TGTGCCAGCAGCTTAGAACGGGGCAATGAGCAGTTCTTC
16	TRBV5-5	TRBD2	many	TRBJ2-5	CASSLGLAGRRETQYF	TGTGCCAGCAGCTTGGGACTAGCGGGCCGCCGGGAGACCCAGTACTTC
16	TRBV7-2	.	many	TRBJ2-7	CASTRFAMDSSYEQYF	TGTGCCAGCACCCGTTTCGCCATGGACAGTTCCTACGAGCAGTACTTC
13	TRBV20-1	TRBD1	few	TRBJ1-4	CSAPRQGNEKLFF	TGCAGTGCCCCCCGACAGGGGAATGAAAAACTGTTTTTT
19	TRBV28	TRBD1	many	TRBJ2-6	CASSPPPGQRLSGANVLTF	TGTGCCAGCAGTCCTCCCCCGGGACAGCGTTTATCTGGGGCCAACGTCCTGACTTTC
16	TRBV7-2	.	many	TRBJ1-2	CASSLVGAGANYGYTF	TGTGCCAGCAGCTTAGTCGGGGCAGGTGCTAACTATGGCTACACCTTC
18	TRBV29-1	TRBD1	.	TRBJ2-6	CSAIITGGVETGANVLTF	TGCAGCGCTATTATTACAGGGGGCGTTGAGACTGGGGCCAACGTCCTGACTTTC
15	TRBV29-1	TRBD1	many	TRBJ2-5	CSVKKGTGPQETQYF	TGCAGCGTTAAAAAAGGGACAGGACCTCAAGAGACCCAGTACTTC
15	TRBV20-1	TRBD2	many	TRBJ2-7	CSARDSTSGAYEQYF	TGCAGTGCTAGAGATTCAACTAGCGGGGCCTACGAGCAGTACTTC
15	TRBV19	.	.	TRBJ2-2	CASSWALLNTGELFF	TGTGCCAGTAGTTGGGCCCTACTGAACACCGGGGAGCTGTTTTTT
15	TRBV28	.	many	TRBJ2-3	CASSFLPPGSDTQYF	TGTGCCAGCAGTTTTCTCCCGCCAGGGTCAGATACGCAGTATTTT
15	TRBV20-1	TRBD2	many	TRBJ2-1	CSARDVSGDYNEQFF	TGCAGTGCTAGAGATGTTAGCGGGGACTACAATGAGCAGTTCTTC
17	TRBV28	.	many	TRBJ2-1	CASSFLPRGATTIEQFF	TGTGCCAGCAGTTTTTTACCCAGAGGGGCCACTACAATTGAGCAGTTCTTC
15	TRBV5-6	.	many	TRBJ1-1	CASSLSTNRFTEAFF	TGTGCCAGCAGCTTGTCTACTAACAGGTTCACTGAAGCTTTCTTT
14	TRBV7-6	.	.	TRBJ2-5	CASSLNGGSETQYF	TGTGCCAGCAGCTTGAATGGGGGGTCAGAGACCCAGTACTTC
17	TRBV5-6	.	.	TRBJ1-5	CASSLGQGGYSNQPQHF	TGTGCCAGCAGCTTGGGTCAGGGCGGGTATAGCAATCAGCCCCAGCATTTT
15	TRBV29-1	.	many	TRBJ1-3	CSVEDPRTRGNTIYF	TGCAGCGTTGAAGATCCGAGGACAAGGGGAAACACCATATATTTT
12	TRBV7-8	TRBD1	many	TRBJ2-7	CASSLDTRGLIF	TGTGCCAGCAGCTTAGACACGAGGGGGCTTATCTTC
13	TRBV20-1	.	many	TRBJ1-1	CSAIQGGNTEAFF	TGCAGTGCAATACAGGGCGGAAACACTGAAGCTTTCTTT
18	TRBV11-2	.	many	TRBJ2-3	CASSFRVGFVTNTDTQYF	TGTGCCAGCAGCTTCCGCGTCGGCTTCGTGACCAACACAGATACGCAGTATTTT
13	TRBV7-2	.	many	TRBJ1-1	CASSLALDTEAFF	TGTGCCAGCAGCTTAGCGTTGGACACTGAAGCTTTCTTT
15	TRBV5-4	.	many	TRBJ2-1	CASSPDRTSYNEQFF	TGTGCCAGCAGCCCGGATCGGACATCCTACAATGAGCAGTTCTTC
14	TRBV5-5	.	many	TRBJ1-1	CASSSTPLNTEAFF	TGTGCCAGCAGTTCAACCCCACTTAACACTGAAGCTTTCTTT
13	TRBV20-1	.	many	TRBJ1-4	CSAREDLGEKLFF	TGCAGTGCTAGAGAAGACCTGGGTGAAAAACTGTTTTTT
14	TRBV29-1	.	many	TRBJ2-3	CSVEGRLATDTQYF	TGCAGCGTTGAAGGGAGACTTGCGACAGATACGCAGTATTTT
15	TRBV11-2	TRBD2	many	TRBJ2-1	CASSFLPGGQNEQFF	TGTGCCAGCAGCTTCTTGCCGGGGGGGCAGAATGAGCAGTTCTTC
15	TRBV7-2	.	many	TRBJ1-5	CASSLESGVNQPQHF	TGTGCCAGCAGCTTGGAATCGGGGGTTAATCAGCCCCAGCATTTT
13	TRBV6-1	.	many	TRBJ2-5	CASSGQIQETQYF	TGTGCCAGCAGTGGACAGATCCAAGAGACCCAGTACTTC
10	TRBV2	TRBD2	.	TRBJ2-7	CASRGGEQYF	TGTGCCTCCCGGGGGGGCGAGCAGTACTTC